This TCR beta chain was profiled in a study of kidney transplant recipient with SARS-CoV-2 infection. Between the trimmed V and J ends, which lost 4 bases and 3 bases, there was a span of 16 bases. The CDR3 has 15 amino acids. The V gene's germline CDR1 is LGHNA and CDR2 YNFKEQ. TCRdb reprocessed the reads with MiXCR, giving one entry per CDR3 protein. The sample lists 200,000 to 250,000 distinct CDR3 sequences, about 30% seen once, with less than 8.5% in the top ten. This clonotype was seen repeatedly, ten times or more. The chain uses TRBV4-2 and TRBJ2-7, with TRBD2 as a possible D gene (6 bases). This specimen was a blood sample, taken at baseline and around day 120 from a kidney transplant recipient. The TCR originated in a male patient in his thirties who had COVID-19 and was a kidney transplant recipient. T cells may partly derive from the graft donor. CDR3: CASSPAGSYNYEQYF. In DNA, the CDR3 is TGTGCCAGCAGCCCGGCCGGGAGCTACAACTACGAGCAGTACTTC.